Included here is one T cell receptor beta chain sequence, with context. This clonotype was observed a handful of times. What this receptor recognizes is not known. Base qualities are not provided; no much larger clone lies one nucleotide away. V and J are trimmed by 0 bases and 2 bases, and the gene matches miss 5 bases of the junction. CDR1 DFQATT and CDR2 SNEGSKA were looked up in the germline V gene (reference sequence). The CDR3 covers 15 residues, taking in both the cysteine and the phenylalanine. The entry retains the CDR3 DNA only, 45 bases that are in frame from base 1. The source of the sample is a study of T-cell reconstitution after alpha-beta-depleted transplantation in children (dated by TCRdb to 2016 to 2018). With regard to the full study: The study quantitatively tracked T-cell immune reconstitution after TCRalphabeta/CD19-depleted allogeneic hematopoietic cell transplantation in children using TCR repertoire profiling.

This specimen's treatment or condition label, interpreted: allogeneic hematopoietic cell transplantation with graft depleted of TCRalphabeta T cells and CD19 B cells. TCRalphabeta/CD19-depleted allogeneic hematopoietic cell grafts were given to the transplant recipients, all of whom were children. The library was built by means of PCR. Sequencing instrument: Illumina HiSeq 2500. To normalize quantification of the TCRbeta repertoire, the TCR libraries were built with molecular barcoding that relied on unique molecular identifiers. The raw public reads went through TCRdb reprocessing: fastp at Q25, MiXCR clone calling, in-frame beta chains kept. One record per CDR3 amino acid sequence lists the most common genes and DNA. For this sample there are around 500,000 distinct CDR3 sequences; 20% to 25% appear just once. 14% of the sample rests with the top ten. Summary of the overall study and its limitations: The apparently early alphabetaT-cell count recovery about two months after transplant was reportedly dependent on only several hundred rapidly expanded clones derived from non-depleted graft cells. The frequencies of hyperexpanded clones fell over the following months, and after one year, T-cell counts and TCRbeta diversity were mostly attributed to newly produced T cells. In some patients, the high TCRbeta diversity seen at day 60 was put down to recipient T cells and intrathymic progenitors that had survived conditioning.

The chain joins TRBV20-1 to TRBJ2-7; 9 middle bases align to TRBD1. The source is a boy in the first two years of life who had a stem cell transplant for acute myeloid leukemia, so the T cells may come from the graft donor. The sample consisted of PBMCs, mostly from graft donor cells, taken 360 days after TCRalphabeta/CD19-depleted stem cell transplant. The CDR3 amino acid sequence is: CSARDRTGAPYEQYF. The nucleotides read TGCAGTGCTAGAGACCGGACAGGGGCTCCCTACGAGCAGTACTTC.